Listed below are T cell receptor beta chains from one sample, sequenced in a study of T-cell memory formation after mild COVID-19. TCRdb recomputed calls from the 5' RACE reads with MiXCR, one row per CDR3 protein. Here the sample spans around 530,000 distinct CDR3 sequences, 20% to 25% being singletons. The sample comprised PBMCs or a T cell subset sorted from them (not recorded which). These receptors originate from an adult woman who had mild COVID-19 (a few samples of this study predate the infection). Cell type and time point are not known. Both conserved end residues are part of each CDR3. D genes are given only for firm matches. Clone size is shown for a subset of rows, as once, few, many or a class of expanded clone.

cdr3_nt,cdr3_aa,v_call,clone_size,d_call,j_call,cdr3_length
TGTGCCAGCAGCTCAAGCGGGGGGAACTCTGGGGCCAACGTCCTGACTTTC,CASSSSGGNSGANVLTF,TRBV7-3,few,TRBD2,TRBJ2-6,17
TGCAGTGCTAGAGATGCCCAGGGTGACTATGGCTACACCTTC,CSARDAQGDYGYTF,TRBV20-1,.,.,TRBJ1-2,14
TGTGCCAGCAGCTTGTTAAGGGATACGCAGTATTTT,CASSLLRDTQYF,TRBV5-6,few,.,TRBJ2-3,12
TGTGCCAGCAGCTTAGGAGTTGGAACCGGGGAGCTGTTTTTT,CASSLGVGTGELFF,TRBV11-3,many,.,TRBJ2-2,14
TGCGCCAGCAGCCAAGATCAGGGGGGACGGAGCTCCTACAATGAGCAGTTCTTC,CASSQDQGGRSSYNEQFF,TRBV4-3,few,.,TRBJ2-1,18
TGTGCCAGCAGCTTAGGAGTTGGTGGGGCCAACGTCCTGACTTTC,CASSLGVGGANVLTF,TRBV7-2,.,.,TRBJ2-6,15
TGCGCCAGCAGCCAAGCGCAGGGGTCTTCCTACAATGAGCAGTTCTTC,CASSQAQGSSYNEQFF,TRBV4-1,.,.,TRBJ2-1,16
TGTGCCATCAGTGGAGTTGGCTCCGACAAGGCCGACTATGGCTACACCTTC,CAISGVGSDKADYGYTF,TRBV10-3,.,.,TRBJ1-2,17
TGCGCCAGCAGCTTTGGACTAGCGGCACAAGAGACCCAGTACTTC,CASSFGLAAQETQYF,TRBV5-1,.,TRBD2,TRBJ2-5,15
TGTGCCAGCAGTTTATCTCAGCCCCAGCATTTT,CASSLSQPQHF,TRBV12-3/TRBV12-4,few,.,TRBJ1-5,11
TGTGCCAGCAGAGGGGGCGCGGCGAACACCGGGGAGCTGTTTTTT,CASRGGAANTGELFF,TRBV27,many,TRBD1,TRBJ2-2,15
TGTGCCAGCAGCGCCGGGACTAGCGGGGGGCCGACCTACAATGAGCAGTTCTTC,CASSAGTSGGPTYNEQFF,TRBV11-2,.,TRBD2,TRBJ2-1,18
TGTGCCAGCAGCTTAGGATCGGTTTACGAGCAGTACTTC,CASSLGSVYEQYF,TRBV7-2,.,.,TRBJ2-7,13
TGCAGTGCCGCTAGGGACAGCCTCCCCAATCAGCCCCAGCATTTT,CSAARDSLPNQPQHF,TRBV20-1,.,TRBD1,TRBJ1-5,15
TGTGCCAGCAGCTTTTCCCCCGGGACTAGCGGGAGTGGTGGGACCAAAAACATTCAGTACTTC,CASSFSPGTSGSGGTKNIQYF,TRBV7-9,few,TRBD2,TRBJ2-4,21
TGTGCCAGCAGCGGCGTAGGGCCTTGGACCCAGTACTTC,CASSGVGPWTQYF,TRBV5-6,many,.,TRBJ2-5,13
TGTGCCAGTAGTGAACAGGGTTGGCCCCAGCATTTT,CASSEQGWPQHF,TRBV19,.,.,TRBJ1-5,12
TGTGCCAGCAGCTTTGGGGTCAGTAATTCACCCCTCCACTTT,CASSFGVSNSPLHF,TRBV7-3,few,.,TRBJ1-6,14
TGTGCCACCAGCCAGGAATCGGGCCAGCCCCAGCATTTT,CATSQESGQPQHF,TRBV24-1,.,.,TRBJ1-5,13
TGCGCCAGCAGCCAGGGGACAGGTACCTACGAGCAGTACTTC,CASSQGTGTYEQYF,TRBV4-1,many,TRBD1,TRBJ2-7,14
TGTGCCAGCAGCCCGGACAGGATGCCCAATGAAAAACTGTTTTTT,CASSPDRMPNEKLFF,TRBV5-6,once,TRBD1,TRBJ1-4,15
TGTGCCAGCAGTCTGACCGAGGAGGTGAACACTGAAGCTTTCTTT,CASSLTEEVNTEAFF,TRBV6-1,.,.,TRBJ1-1,15
TGCAGTGCTAGATCAGGGAGCAATCAGCCCCAGCATTTT,CSARSGSNQPQHF,TRBV20-1,few,.,TRBJ1-5,13
TGTGCCAGCAGTGAAATGGGGTCTCGGACCTACGAGCAGTACTTC,CASSEMGSRTYEQYF,TRBV2,.,.,TRBJ2-7,15
TGTGCCAGCAGCCGGGAGATAGCGGGAGGGAATGAGCAGTTCTTC,CASSREIAGGNEQFF,TRBV9,few,TRBD2,TRBJ2-1,15
TGTGCCAGCAGCCAAGGTCCCAGCGGGAGACTCGAGGATACGCAGTATTTT,CASSQGPSGRLEDTQYF,TRBV3-1,.,TRBD2,TRBJ2-3,17
TGCAGTGCTAGTTTCCAGAACATTCAGTACTTC,CSASFQNIQYF,TRBV20-1,few,.,TRBJ2-4,11
TGTGCCAGTAGTATGTCCGGGACAGGGGTTGGAAAACTGTTTTTT,CASSMSGTGVGKLFF,TRBV19,.,TRBD1,TRBJ1-4,15
TGTGCCAGCAGCCAAGATCGGCGGGACAGGGGACAGGTCGAAACTGAAGCTTTCTTT,CASSQDRRDRGQVETEAFF,TRBV3-1,.,TRBD1,TRBJ1-1,19
TGCAGTGCTAGCTTATCAGGGGCTGAAGCTTTCTTT,CSASLSGAEAFF,TRBV20-1,once,.,TRBJ1-1,12
TGTGCCAGCAGTTCTCGTCGGGGTAGCTCCTACGAGCAGTACTTC,CASSSRRGSSYEQYF,TRBV12-3/TRBV12-4,many,.,TRBJ2-7,15
TGTGCCAGCAGACTTAGCGGGAGCTCCTACAATGAGCAGTTCTTC,CASRLSGSSYNEQFF,TRBV12-3/TRBV12-4,few,TRBD2,TRBJ2-1,15
TGTGCCAGCAGCTCGTGGAAGACTGGAAACACCATATATTTT,CASSSWKTGNTIYF,TRBV5-6,few,.,TRBJ1-3,14
TGTGCCAGCAGCTTGGGGTGGGGTTGGGGCACTGAAGCTTTCTTT,CASSLGWGWGTEAFF,TRBV7-2,.,.,TRBJ1-1,15
TGCGCCAGCAGCGTCACCGGGACAGGGGCCTACGAGCAGTACTTC,CASSVTGTGAYEQYF,TRBV5-1,.,TRBD1,TRBJ2-7,15
TGTGCCAGTTGGTCCGGAGGTGGGGCCAACGTCCTGACTTTC,CASWSGGGANVLTF,TRBV6-2/TRBV6-3,few,.,TRBJ2-6,14
TGTGCCAGCAGTAAGGTCGGGGGGGGAGATACGCAGTATTTT,CASSKVGGGDTQYF,TRBV9,few,TRBD2,TRBJ2-3,14
TGTGCCAGCATTCCAGGCAGGGGGCCCAACAATGAGCAGTTCTTC,CASIPGRGPNNEQFF,TRBV6-2/TRBV6-3,.,TRBD1,TRBJ2-1,15
TGTGCCAGCAGCTTAGCAAGATGGGGCATGAACACTGAAGCTTTCTTT,CASSLARWGMNTEAFF,TRBV5-5,few,.,TRBJ1-1,16
TGTGCCAGCAGTGACTCGGCGACAGCAACTGAAGCTTTCTTT,CASSDSATATEAFF,TRBV6-4,.,.,TRBJ1-1,14
TGTGCCACCAGTGACCGTAGCGGGAGGGCCCCGGATGAGCAGTTCTTC,CATSDRSGRAPDEQFF,TRBV24-1,few,TRBD2,TRBJ2-1,16
TGCGCCAGCAGCCAAGAGGGGAATGAAGCTTTCTTT,CASSQEGNEAFF,TRBV4-1,few,.,TRBJ1-1,12
TGCAGTGCTAGGGACAGTTGGGGTCAGCCCCAGCATTTT,CSARDSWGQPQHF,TRBV20-1,few,.,TRBJ1-5,13
TGTGCCAGCAGCCCCGGACAGTCGAGGTCCTATAATTCACCCCTCCACTTT,CASSPGQSRSYNSPLHF,TRBV7-6,few,.,TRBJ1-6,17
TGTGCCAGCAGCGTAGACCAAGCGGGAGAGTGGAATGAGCAGTTCTTC,CASSVDQAGEWNEQFF,TRBV9,few,TRBD2,TRBJ2-1,16
TGTGCCAGCAGCTTAGTAGGGACTAGCAGGGTCAATGAGCAGTTCTTC,CASSLVGTSRVNEQFF,TRBV7-8,few,TRBD2,TRBJ2-1,16
TGTGCCAGCAGTTTATCGGGCAGTTTGGAGGGCTACACCTTC,CASSLSGSLEGYTF,TRBV12-3/TRBV12-4,.,.,TRBJ1-2,14
TGTGCCAGCCAGAGAACAGGGTTATACAATGAGCAGTTCTTC,CASQRTGLYNEQFF,TRBV6-2/TRBV6-3,few,.,TRBJ2-1,14
TGCGCCAGCAGCCAAGATCGGCAGGTCTCCTACGAGCAGTACTTC,CASSQDRQVSYEQYF,TRBV4-3,few,.,TRBJ2-7,15
TGTGCCAGCAGCTTGATAACAGGGGGCACCGGGGAGCTGTTTTTT,CASSLITGGTGELFF,TRBV7-6,few,TRBD1,TRBJ2-2,15